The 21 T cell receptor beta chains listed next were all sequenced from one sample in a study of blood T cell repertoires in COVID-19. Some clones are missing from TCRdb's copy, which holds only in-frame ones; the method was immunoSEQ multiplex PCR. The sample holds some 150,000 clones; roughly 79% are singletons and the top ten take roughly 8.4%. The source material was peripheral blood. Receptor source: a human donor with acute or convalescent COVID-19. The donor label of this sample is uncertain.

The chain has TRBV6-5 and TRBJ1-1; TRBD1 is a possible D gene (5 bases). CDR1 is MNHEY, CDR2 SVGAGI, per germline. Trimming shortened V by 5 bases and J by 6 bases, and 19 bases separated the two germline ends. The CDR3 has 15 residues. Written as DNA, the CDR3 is TGTGCCAGCAGTCCCTTGAACAGGCGGGAGGCTGAAGCTTTCTTT. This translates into CASSPLNRREAEAFF.

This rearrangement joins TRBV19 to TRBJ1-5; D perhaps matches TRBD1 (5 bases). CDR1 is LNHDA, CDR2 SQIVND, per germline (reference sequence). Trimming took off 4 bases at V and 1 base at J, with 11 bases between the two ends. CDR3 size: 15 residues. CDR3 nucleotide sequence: TGTGCCAGTAGTACCTTTGGGGGGAGCAATCAGCCCCAGCATTTT. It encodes CASSTFGGSNQPQHF.

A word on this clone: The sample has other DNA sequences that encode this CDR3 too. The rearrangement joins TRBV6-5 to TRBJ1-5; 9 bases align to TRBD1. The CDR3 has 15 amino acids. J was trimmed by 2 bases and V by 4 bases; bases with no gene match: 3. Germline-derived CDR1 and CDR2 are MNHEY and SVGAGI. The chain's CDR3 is CASSSRDRGNQPQHF. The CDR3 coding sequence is TGTGCCAGCAGTTCCCGGGACAGGGGCAATCAGCCCCAGCATTTT.

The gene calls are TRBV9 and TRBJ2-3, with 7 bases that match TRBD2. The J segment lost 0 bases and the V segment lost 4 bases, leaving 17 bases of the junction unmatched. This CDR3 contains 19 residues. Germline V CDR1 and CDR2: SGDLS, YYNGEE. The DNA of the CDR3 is TGTGCCAGCAGCATGTACGAAGAGCGGGGAGTAACTAGCACAGATACGCAGTATTTT. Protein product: CASSMYEERGVTSTDTQYF.

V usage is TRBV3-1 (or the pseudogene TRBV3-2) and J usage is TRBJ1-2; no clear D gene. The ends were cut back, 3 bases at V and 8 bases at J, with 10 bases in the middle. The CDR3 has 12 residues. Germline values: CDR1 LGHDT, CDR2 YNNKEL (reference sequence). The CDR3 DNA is TGTGCCAGCAGCCACAGCGGGGTCGGCTACACCTTC. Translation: CASSHSGVGYTF.

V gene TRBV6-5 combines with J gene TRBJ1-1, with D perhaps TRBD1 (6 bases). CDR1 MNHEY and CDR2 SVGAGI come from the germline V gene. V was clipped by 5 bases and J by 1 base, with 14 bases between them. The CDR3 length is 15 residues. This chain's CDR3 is CASSPSGGQNTEAFF. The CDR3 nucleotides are TGTGCCAGCAGTCCCTCGGGGGGACAGAACACTGAAGCTTTCTTT.

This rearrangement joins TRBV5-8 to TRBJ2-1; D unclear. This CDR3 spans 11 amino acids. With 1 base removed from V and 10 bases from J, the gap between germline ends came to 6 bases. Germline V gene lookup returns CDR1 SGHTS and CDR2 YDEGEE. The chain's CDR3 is CASSLMSEQFF. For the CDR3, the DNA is TGTGCCAGCAGCTTGATGTCAGAGCAGTTCTTC.

The CDR3 coding sequence is TGTGCCAGCAGTCTCTACAATGAGCAGTTCTTC. It yields the protein CASSLYNEQFF. V usage is TRBV6-5 and J usage is TRBJ2-1; D call uncertain. CDR3 length equals 11 residues. Germline CDR1 is MNHEY and CDR2 is SVGAGI. V lost 5 bases to trimming and J lost 3 bases, with 2 bases between them.

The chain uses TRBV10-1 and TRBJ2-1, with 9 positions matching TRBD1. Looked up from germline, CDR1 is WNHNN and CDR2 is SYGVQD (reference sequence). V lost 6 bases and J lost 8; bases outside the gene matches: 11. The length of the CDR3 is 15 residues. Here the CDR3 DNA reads TGCGCCAGCAGCCCCCTCGGACAGGGGAAGGATGAGCAGTTCTTC. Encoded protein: CASSPLGQGKDEQFF.

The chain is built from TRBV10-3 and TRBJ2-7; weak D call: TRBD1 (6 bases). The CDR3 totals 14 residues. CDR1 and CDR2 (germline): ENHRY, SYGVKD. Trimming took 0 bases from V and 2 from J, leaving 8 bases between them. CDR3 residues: CAISESGQTYEQYF. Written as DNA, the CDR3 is TGTGCCATCAGTGAGTCTGGACAGACCTACGAGCAGTACTTC.

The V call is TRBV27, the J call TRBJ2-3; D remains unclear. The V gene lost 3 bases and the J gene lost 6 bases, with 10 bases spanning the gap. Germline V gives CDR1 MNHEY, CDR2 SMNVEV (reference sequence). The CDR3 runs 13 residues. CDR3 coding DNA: TGTGCCAGCAGTTTGACTCTCGGCGATACGCAGTATTTT. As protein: CASSLTLGDTQYF.

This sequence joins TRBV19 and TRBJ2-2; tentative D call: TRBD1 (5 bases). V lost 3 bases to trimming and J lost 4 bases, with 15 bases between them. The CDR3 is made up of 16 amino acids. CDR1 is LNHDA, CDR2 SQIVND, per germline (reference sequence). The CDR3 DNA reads TGTGCCAGTAGTATGGGGCCCGGGTGGGGCACCGGGGAGCTGTTTTTT. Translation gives CASSMGPGWGTGELFF.

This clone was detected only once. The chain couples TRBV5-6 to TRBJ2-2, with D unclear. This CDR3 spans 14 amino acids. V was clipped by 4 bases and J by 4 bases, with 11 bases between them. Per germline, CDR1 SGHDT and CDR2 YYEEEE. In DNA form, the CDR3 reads TGTGCCAGCAGCATCTTGACACTCACCGGGGAGCTGTTTTTT. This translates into CASSILTLTGELFF.

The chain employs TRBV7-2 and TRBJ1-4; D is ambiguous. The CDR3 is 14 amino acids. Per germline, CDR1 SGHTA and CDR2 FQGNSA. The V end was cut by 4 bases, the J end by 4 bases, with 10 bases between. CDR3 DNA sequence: TGTGCCAGCAGCTATACGGGTTTTAATGAAAAACTGTTTTTT. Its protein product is CASSYTGFNEKLFF.

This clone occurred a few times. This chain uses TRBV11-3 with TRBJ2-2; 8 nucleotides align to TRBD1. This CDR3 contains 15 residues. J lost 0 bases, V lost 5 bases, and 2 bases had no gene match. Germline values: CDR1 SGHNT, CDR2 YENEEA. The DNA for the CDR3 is TGTGCCAGCAGCAGGACAGGGTCGAACACCGGGGAGCTGTTTTTT. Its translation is CASSRTGSNTGELFF.

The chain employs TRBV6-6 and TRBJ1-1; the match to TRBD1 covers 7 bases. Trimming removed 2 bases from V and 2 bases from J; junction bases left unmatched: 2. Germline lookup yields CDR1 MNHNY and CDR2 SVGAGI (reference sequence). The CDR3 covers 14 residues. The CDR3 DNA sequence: TGTGCCAGCAGTTACAGGGGGCTAAACACTGAAGCTTTCTTT. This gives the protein CASSYRGLNTEAFF.

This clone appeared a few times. CDR3 nucleotide sequence: TGTGCCAGCAGCCAAGCGAGCGGCAATCAGCCCCAGCATTTT. This codes for CASSQASGNQPQHF. The V call is TRBV3-1 (or the pseudogene TRBV3-2), the J call TRBJ1-5; D is uncertain. This CDR3 comprises 14 residues. CDR1 and CDR2 (germline): LGHDT, YNNKEL (reference sequence). Trimming cost V 1 base and J 2 bases, with 6 bases left between them.

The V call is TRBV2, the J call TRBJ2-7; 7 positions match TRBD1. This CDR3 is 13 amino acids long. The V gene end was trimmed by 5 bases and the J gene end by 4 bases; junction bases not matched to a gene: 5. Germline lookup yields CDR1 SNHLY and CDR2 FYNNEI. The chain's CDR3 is CASSQDRSYEQYV. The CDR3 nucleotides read TGTGCCAGCAGTCAGGACAGGTCTTACGAGCAGTACGTC.

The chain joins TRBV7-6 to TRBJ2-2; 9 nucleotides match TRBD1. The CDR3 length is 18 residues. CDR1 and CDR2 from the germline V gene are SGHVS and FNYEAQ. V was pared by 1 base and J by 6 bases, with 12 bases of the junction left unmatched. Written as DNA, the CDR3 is TGTGCCAGCAGCTTAGTCGGGACGGGACAGGGATTCGCCGGGGAGCTGTTTTTT. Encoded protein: CASSLVGTGQGFAGELFF. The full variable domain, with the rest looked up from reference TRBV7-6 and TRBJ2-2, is GAGVSQSPRYKVTKRGQDVALRCDPISGHVSLYWYRQALGQGPEFLTYFNYEAQQDKSGLPNDRFSAERPEGSISTLTIQRTEQRDSAMYRCASSLVGTGQGFAGELFFGEGSRLTVL.

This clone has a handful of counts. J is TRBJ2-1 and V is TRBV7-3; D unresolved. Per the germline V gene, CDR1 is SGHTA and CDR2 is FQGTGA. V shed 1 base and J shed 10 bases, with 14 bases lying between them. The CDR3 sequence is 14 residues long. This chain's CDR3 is CASSLNDGLREQFF. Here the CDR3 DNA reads TGTGCCAGCAGCTTAAACGACGGCCTCAGGGAGCAGTTCTTC.

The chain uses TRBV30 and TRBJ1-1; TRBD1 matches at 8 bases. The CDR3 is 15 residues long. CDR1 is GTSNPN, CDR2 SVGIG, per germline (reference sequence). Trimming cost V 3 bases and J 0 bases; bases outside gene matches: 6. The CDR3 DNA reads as TGTGCCTGGAGCGAGTGGACAGGGATGAACACTGAAGCTTTCTTT. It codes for CAWSEWTGMNTEAFF.